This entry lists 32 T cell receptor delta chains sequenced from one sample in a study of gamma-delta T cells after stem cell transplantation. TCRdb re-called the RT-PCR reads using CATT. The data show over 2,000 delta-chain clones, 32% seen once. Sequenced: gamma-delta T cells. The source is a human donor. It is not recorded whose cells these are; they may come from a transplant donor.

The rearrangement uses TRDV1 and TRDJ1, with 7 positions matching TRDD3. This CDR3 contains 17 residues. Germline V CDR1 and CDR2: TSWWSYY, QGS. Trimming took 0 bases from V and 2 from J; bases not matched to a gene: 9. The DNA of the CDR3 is TGTGCTCTTGGGGAACTCCGCGTACTGGGGTATACCGATAAACTCATCTTT. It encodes CALGELRVLGYTDKLIF.

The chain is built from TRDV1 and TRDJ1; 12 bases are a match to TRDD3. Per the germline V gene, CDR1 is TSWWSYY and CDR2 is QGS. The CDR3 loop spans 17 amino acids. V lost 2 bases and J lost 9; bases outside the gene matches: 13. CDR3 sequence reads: CALGEISSTGGYMELIF. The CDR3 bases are TGTGCTCTTGGGGAAATCAGCAGTACTGGGGGATACATGGAACTCATCTTT.

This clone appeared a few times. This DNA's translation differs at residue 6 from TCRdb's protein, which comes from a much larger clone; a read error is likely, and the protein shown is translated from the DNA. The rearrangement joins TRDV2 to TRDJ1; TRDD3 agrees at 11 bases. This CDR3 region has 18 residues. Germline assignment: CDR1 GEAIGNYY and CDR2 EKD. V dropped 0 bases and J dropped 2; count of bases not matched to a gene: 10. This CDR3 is CACDTFFRLGDTTDKLIF. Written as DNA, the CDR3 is TGTGCCTGTGACACCTTCTTTCGGCTGGGGGATACAACCGATAAACTCATCTTT.

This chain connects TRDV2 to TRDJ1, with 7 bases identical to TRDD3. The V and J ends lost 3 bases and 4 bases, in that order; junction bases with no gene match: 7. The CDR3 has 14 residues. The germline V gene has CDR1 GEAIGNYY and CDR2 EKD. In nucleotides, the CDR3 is TGTGCCTGTGACGGCTGGGGGGCCCTCGATAAACTCATCTTT. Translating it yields CACDGWGALDKLIF.

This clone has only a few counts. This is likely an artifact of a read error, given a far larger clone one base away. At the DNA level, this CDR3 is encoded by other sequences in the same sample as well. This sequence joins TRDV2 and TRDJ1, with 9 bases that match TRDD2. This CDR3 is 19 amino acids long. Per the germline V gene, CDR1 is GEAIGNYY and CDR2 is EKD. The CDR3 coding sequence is TGTGCCTGTGACACCCTTAGCCTTCCTACATCATTTTACACCGATAAGCTCATCTTT. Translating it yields CACDTLSLPTSFYTDKLIF.

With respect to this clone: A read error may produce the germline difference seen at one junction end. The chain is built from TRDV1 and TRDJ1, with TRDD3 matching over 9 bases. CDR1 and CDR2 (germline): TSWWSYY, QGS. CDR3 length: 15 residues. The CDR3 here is CALGGLLNLGDKPIF. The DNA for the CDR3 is TGTGCTCTTGGGGGACTACTCAACTTGGGGGATAAACCCATCTTT.

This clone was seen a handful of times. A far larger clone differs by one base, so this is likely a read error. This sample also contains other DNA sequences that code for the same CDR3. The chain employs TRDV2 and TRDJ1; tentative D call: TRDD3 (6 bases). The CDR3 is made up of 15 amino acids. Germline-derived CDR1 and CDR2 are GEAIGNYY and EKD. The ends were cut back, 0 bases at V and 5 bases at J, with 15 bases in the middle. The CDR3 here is CACDTVGLGGDKLIF. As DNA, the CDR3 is TGTGCCTGTGACACCGTTGGTCTTGGGGGGGATAAACTCATCTTT.

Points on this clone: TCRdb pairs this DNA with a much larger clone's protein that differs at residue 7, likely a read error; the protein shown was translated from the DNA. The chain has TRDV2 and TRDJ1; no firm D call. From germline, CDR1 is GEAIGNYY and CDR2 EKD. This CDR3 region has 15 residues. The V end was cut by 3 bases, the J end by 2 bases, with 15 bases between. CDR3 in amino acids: CACDALGGRTDKLIF. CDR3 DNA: TGTGCCTGTGACGCTCTTGGCGGGAGGACCGATAAACTCATCTTT.

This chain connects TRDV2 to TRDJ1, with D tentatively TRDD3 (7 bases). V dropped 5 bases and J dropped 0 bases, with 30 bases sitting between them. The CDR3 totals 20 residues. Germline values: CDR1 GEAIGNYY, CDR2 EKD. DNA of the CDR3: TGTGCCTGTGCCCCAATTAGCCTTCCCTACTGGGGACAGTACACCGATAAACTCATCTTT. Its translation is CACAPISLPYWGQYTDKLIF.

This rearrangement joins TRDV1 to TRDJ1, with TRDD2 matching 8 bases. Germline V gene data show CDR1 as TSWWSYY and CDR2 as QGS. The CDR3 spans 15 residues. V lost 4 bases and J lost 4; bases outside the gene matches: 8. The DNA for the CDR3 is TGTGCTCTTGGGGGACTCCTTCCTATTGTCGATAAACTCATCTTT. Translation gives CALGGLLPIVDKLIF.

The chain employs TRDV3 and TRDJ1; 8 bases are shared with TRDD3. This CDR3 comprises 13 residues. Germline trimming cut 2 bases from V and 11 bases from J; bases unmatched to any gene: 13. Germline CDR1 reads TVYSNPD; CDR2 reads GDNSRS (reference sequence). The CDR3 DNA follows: TGTGCCTTTGGTGAGGGGATACCAGAATGGCTCATCTTT. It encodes CAFGEGIPEWLIF. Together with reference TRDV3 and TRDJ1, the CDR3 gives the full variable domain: CDKVTQSSPDQTVASGSEVVLLCTYDTVYSNPDLFWYRIRPDYSFQFVFYGDNSRSEGADFTQGRFSVKHILTQKAFHLVISPVRTEDSATYYCAFGEGIPEWLIFGKGTRVTVEP.

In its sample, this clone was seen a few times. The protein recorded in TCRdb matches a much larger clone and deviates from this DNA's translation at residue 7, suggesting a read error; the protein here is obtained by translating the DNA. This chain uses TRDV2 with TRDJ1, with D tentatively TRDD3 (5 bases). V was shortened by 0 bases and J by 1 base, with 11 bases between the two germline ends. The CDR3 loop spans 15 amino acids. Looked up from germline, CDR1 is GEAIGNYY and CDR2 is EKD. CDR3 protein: CACDTLAGSTDKLIF. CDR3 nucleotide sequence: TGTGCCTGTGACACCCTGGCGGGGAGCACCGATAAACTCATCTTT.

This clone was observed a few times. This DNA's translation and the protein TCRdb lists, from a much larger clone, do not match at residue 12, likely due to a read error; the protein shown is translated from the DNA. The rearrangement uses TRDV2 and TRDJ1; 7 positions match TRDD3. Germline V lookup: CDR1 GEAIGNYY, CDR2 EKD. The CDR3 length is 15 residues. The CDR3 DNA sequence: TGTGCCTGTGACACCGTGGGGGAGTACACCGATAGACTCATCTTT. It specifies CACDTVGEYTDRLIF.

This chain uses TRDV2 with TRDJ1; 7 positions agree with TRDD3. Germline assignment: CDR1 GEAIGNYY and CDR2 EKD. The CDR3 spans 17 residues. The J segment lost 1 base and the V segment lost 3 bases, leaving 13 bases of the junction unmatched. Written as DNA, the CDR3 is TGTGCCTGTGACCCCCTGGGGGCCCCTGGCCCCACCGATAAACTCATCTTT. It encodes CACDPLGAPGPTDKLIF.

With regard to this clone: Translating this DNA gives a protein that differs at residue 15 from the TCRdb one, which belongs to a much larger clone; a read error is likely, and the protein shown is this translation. For the CDR3, the DNA is TGTGCCTGTGTGGGGCTGGGGGATGCCGCGGACACCGATAAACCCATCTTT. This encodes CACVGLGDAADTDKPIF. This rearrangement joins TRDV2 to TRDJ1; 9 nucleotides match TRDD3. The CDR3 spans 17 residues. The germline CDR1 and CDR2 sequences are GEAIGNYY and EKD.

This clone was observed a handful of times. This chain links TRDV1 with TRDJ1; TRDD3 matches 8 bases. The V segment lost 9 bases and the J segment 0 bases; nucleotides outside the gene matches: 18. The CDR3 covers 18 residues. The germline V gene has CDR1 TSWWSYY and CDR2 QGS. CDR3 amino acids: CALQGRGPGGRYTDKLIF. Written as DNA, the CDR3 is TGTGCTCTCCAGGGGAGGGGCCCTGGGGGAAGGTACACCGATAAACTCATCTTT.

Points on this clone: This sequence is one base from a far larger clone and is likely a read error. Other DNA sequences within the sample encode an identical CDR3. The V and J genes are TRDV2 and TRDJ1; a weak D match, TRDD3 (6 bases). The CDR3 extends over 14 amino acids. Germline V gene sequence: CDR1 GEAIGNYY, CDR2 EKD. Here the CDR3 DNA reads TGTGCCTGTGACGGCGTGGGGGTCTCCGATAAGCTCATCTTT. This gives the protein CACDGVGVSDKLIF.

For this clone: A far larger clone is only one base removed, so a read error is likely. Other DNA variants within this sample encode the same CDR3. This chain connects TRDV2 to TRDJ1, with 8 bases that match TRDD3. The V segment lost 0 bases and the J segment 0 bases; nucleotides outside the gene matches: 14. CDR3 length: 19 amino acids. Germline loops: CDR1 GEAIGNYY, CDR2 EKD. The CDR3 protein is CACDTVERTGGTYTDKLIF. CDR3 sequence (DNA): TGTGCCTGTGACACCGTTGAGAGGACTGGGGGCACGTACACCGATAAACTCATCTTT.

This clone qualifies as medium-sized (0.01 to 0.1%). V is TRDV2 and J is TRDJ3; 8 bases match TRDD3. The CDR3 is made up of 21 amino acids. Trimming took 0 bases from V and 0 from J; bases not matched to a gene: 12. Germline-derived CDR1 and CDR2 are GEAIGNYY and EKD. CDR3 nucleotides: TGTGCCTGTGACACCTGGGGTTCTACTGGGGGGCGCTCCTGGGACACCCGACAGATGTTTTTC. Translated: CACDTWGSTGGRSWDTRQMFF.

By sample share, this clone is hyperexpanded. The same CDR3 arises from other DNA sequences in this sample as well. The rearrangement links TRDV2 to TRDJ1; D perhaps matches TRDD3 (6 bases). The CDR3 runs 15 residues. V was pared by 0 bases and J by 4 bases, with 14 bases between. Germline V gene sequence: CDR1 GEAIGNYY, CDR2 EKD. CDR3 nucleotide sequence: TGTGCCTGTGACACCGTAGGGGGAGCTCGCGATAAACTCATCTTT. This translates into CACDTVGGARDKLIF.

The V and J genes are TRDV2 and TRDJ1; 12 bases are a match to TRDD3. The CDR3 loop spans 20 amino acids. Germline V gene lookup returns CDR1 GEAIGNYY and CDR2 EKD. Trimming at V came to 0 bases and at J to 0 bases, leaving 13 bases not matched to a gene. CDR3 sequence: CACDTVLKAGGYVYTDKLIF. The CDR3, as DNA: TGTGCCTGTGACACCGTGTTAAAGGCTGGGGGATACGTGTACACCGATAAACTCATCTTT.

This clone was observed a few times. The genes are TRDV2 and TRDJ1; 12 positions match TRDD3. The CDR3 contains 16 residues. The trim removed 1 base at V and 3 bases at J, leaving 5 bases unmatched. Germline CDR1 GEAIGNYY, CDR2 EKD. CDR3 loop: CACDTLGDTPSDKLIF. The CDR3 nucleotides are TGTGCCTGTGACACACTGGGGGATACTCCGTCCGATAAACTCATCTTT.

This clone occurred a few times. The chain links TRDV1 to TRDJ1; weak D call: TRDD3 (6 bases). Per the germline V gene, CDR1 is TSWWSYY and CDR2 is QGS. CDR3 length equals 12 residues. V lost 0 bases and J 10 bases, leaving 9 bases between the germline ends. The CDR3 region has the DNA TGTGCTCTTGGGGAACTTCCTGGGGCACTCATCTTT. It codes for CALGELPGALIF.

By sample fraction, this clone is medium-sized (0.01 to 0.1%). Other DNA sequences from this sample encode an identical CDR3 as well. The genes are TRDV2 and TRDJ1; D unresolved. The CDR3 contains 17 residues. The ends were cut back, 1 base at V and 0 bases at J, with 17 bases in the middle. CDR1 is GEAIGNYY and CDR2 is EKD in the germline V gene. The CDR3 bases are TGTGCCTGTGACACTCTTGCGGTCAAGCCCTACACCGATAAACTCATCTTT. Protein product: CACDTLAVKPYTDKLIF.

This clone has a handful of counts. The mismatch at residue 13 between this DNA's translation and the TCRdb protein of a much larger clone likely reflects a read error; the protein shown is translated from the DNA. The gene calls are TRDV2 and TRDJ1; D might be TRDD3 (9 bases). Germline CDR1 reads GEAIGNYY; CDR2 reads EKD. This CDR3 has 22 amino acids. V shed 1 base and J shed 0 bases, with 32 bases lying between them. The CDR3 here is CACDTLPTGPGGSPTDTDKLIF. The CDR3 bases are TGTGCCTGTGACACTCTTCCTACGGGGCCTGGGGGATCCCCGACCGACACCGATAAACTCATCTTT.

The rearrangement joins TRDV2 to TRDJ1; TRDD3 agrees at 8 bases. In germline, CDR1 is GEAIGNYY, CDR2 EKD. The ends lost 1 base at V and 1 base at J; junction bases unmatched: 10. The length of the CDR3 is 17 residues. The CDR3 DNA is TGTGCCTGTGACACAATTTCGTACTGGGGGGCCACCGATAAACTCATCTTT. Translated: CACDTISYWGATDKLIF.

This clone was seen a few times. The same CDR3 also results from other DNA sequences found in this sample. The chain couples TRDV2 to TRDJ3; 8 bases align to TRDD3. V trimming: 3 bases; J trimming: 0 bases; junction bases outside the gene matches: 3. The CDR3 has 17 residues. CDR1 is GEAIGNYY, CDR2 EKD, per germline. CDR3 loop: CACDPTGGSWDTRQMFF. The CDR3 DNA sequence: TGTGCCTGTGACCCCACTGGGGGCTCCTGGGACACCCGACAGATGTTTTTC.

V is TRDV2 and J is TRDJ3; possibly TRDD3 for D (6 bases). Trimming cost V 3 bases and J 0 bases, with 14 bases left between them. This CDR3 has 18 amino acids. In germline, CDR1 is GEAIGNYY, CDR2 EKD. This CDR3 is CACDPWGQSSWDTRQMFF. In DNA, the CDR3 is TGTGCCTGTGACCCCTGGGGCCAAAGCTCCTGGGACACCCGACAGATGTTTTTC.

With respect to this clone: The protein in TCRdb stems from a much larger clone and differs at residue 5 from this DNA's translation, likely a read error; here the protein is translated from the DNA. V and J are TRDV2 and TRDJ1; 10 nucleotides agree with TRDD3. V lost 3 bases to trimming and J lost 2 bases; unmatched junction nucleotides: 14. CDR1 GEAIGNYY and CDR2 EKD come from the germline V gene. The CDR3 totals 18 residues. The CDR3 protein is CACDALTTGGSDTDKLIF. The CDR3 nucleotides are TGTGCCTGTGACGCACTGACTACTGGGGGATCCGATACCGATAAACTCATCTTT.

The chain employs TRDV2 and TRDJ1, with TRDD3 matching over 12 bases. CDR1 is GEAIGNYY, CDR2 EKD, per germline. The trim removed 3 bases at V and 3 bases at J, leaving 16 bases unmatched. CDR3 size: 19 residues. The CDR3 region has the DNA TGTGCCTGTGACCCACTACTGGGGGATACCACCCTCGATGCCGATAAACTCATCTTT. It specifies CACDPLLGDTTLDADKLIF.

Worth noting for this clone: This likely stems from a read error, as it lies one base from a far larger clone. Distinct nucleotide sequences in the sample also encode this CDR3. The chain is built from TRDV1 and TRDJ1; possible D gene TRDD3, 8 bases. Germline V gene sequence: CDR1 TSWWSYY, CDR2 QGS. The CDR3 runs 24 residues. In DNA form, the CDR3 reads TGTGCTCTTGGGGAACTAATGTTAGTTCCTACGGGGGGGATAGTGGGTTCGGACACCGATAAGCTCATCTTT. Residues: CALGELMLVPTGGIVGSDTDKLIF.

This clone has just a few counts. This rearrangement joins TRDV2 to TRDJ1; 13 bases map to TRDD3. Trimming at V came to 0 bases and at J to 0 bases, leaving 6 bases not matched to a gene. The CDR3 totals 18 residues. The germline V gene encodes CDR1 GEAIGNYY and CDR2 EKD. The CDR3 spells CACDTLTGGYAYTDKLIF. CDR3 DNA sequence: TGTGCCTGTGACACCCTTACTGGGGGATACGCCTACACCGATAAACTCATCTTT.